This TCR beta chain was documented in a study of vaccination and CD4 T cells after COVID-19. Study-level findings and limits: The median proportion of reactive clones detected only post-vaccination in convalescent patients was approximately 90%.

Concerning this clonotype itself: Antigen unknown.

Oncomine TCR Beta short-read sequencing was applied to DNA from cultured CD4+ T cells. From the PCR reads, TCRdb called clonotypes with MiXCR, one entry per CDR3 protein. The data hold over 15,000 distinct CDR3 sequences, with around 32% observed a single time. Sample treatment: approximately nine-day PBMC culture with coronavirus spike peptide pools or control peptides (ViraFEST assay). The sequence was obtained from a human donor with COVID-19. The source material was cultured CD4+ T cells from blood.

Here the CDR3 reads CASTRRPGGIYEQYF. In DNA form, the CDR3 reads TGTGCCAGCACCCGTCGCCCAGGGGGCATTTACGAGCAGTACTTC. This chain links TRBV6-2 or TRBV6-3 with TRBJ2-7; TRBD1 agrees at 8 bases. V lost 7 bases to trimming and J lost 4 bases; unmatched junction nucleotides: 12. The germline V gene encodes CDR1 MNHEY and CDR2 SVGEGT. This CDR3 region has 15 residues.